Listed below are T cell receptor beta chains from one sample, sequenced in a study of CD4 and CD8 cells across lung adenocarcinoma regions. TCRdb re-called the PCR reads with MiXCR, one entry per CDR3 protein. The table shows 6,500 to 9,500 distinct CDR3 sequences, with around 43% occurring only once. Specimen: CD4+ T cells from the margin of a lung tumor. The receptors derive from a male donor with lung adenocarcinoma. The CD4 and CD8 labels of this study may be unreliable. CDR3s include the opening cysteine and the closing phenylalanine or tryptophan.

cdr3_aa j_call v_call
CASSFAGLAGDDTQYF NA TRBV7-9
CASSPQPGSGGDNEQFF TRBJ2-1 TRBV7-6
CASGSRGDGETQYF TRBJ2-5 TRBV12-5
CASSNDHMDGYTF TRBJ1-2 TRBV10-2
CASSSQGRTEAFF TRBJ1-1 TRBV7-3
CASSLVKRGGSNEQFF TRBJ2-1 TRBV7-2
CASSQGQGFYTEAFF TRBJ1-1 TRBV5-4
CASSETGTGYEKLFF TRBJ1-4 TRBV6-1
CAISAPTGGRDPDTQYF TRBJ2-3 TRBV10-3
CASSPTGRRGDTQYF TRBJ2-3 TRBV5-1
CASNWERGRGNEQFF TRBJ2-1 TRBV27
CASSYSRPDSDQDTQYF TRBJ2-5 TRBV6-5
CAISESVRNYEQYF NA TRBV10-3
CASSETGLRAKDIQYF TRBJ2-3 TRBV6-1
CASSPTSAETQYF TRBJ2-5 TRBV6-2/TRBV6-3
CASSRDMAGYEQFF TRBJ2-1 TRBV6-1
CASQRGLTSYEQYF TRBJ2-7 TRBV6-1
CASSGLGPTDMQYF NA TRBV10-2
CASSQEGQPQHF TRBJ1-5 TRBV3-1
CAIRVEGANEQFF TRBJ2-1 TRBV10-3
CASSENSYNEQFF TRBJ2-1 TRBV10-2
CASSYSNTEAFF TRBJ1-1 TRBV6-5
CASSPGTSGRVEQFF NA TRBV12-3/TRBV12-4
CGRGPRLGATNTQYF TRBJ2-3 TRBV11-3
CAWGVGGWAKNMQYF NA TRBV30
CASSPLDRGGLEQFF TRBJ2-1 TRBV27
CASSPQDREGIQYF TRBJ2-4 TRBV11-2
CASSSGQGHTDTQYF TRBJ2-3 TRBV6-5
CARGSGKETQYF TRBJ2-3 TRBV7-6
CASLRGPLQETQYF TRBJ2-5 TRBV6-1
CASRLRGQVYEQYF NA TRBV7-2
CASSVHVGAGNTGEQYF TRBJ2-3 TRBV6-1
CASSSDRRILNTEAFF TRBJ1-1 TRBV6-5
CASSPNGAANNIYEQYF NA TRBV6-5
CSASGLAGRYEQYF TRBJ2-5 TRBV20-1